These 2 T cell receptor beta chains were sequenced from one sample in a study of blood T cell repertoires in COVID-19. Libraries were prepared by immunoSEQ multiplex PCR; TCRdb keeps only in-frame clonotypes and omits some of them. Of approximately 70,000 clones in the sample, 80% to 95% were seen once. The sequencing sample was made of peripheral blood. The receptors derive from a human donor with active COVID-19. The donor label of this sample is uncertain.

This clone was detected once. This sequence joins TRBV19 and TRBJ2-1, with 10 bases lining up with TRBD1. Trimming at V came to 5 bases and at J to 15 bases, leaving 4 bases not matched to a gene. The germline gives CDR1 LNHDA, CDR2 SQIVND (reference sequence). This CDR3 has 11 amino acids. This chain's CDR3 is CASSSGQGGFF. The CDR3 DNA reads as TGTGCCAGTAGTTCCGGACAGGGGGGGTTCTTC.

The chain uses TRBV7-2 and TRBJ1-6; D is unclear. Trimming shortened V by 4 bases and J by 6 bases, and 4 bases separated the two germline ends. CDR3 length equals 12 residues. The germline V gene encodes CDR1 SGHTA and CDR2 FQGNSA. The CDR3 DNA follows: TGTGCCAGCAGCTCTTTTAATTCACCCCTCCACTTT. Protein: CASSSFNSPLHF.